Listed below are T cell receptor beta chains from one sample, sequenced in a study of radiotherapy plus CTLA-4 blockade in lung cancer. The method was immunoSEQ multiplex PCR; TCRdb's version includes in-frame clones alone and lacks a portion of them. Of 90,000 to 100,000 clones listed, 65% to 85% were seen once; the top ten hold 2.5% to 3.5%. Sequencing used peripheral blood, obtained from a patient treated with radiotherapy plus ipilimumab. Receptor source: a human donor with non-small cell lung cancer who had a partial response to radiotherapy plus ipilimumab. Some clones in this sample may be carry-over from other donors' samples. Both conserved end residues are part of each CDR3.

CDR3aa	len	v_gene	j_gene
CTSSRQGHEQYF	12	TRBV6-6	TRBJ2-7
CASSINREETQYF	13	TRBV19	TRBJ2-5
CASSLRTSRTYNEQFF	16	TRBV28	TRBJ2-1
CASSLGHSNTEAFF	14	TRBV28	TRBJ1-1
CASSPWTGNQETQYF	15	TRBV5-1	TRBJ2-5
CASGPWASGLWDTQYF	16	TRBV19	TRBJ2-3
CASRRTPGTGELEQYF	16	TRBV27	TRBJ2-7
CASSLIGGTNEKLFF	15	TRBV28	TRBJ1-4
CASSLARAGVRSPLHF	16	TRBV28	TRBJ1-6
CASSPQGVGNRNEQFF	16	TRBV7-2	TRBJ2-1